The 12 T cell receptor beta chains presented below share a single source sample, sequenced in a study of shared clonotypes between healthy human individuals. Sequenced by immunoSEQ multiplex PCR; TCRdb stores in-frame clones only, minus some. This table has 640,000 or so clones, around 72% appearing once. Sequencing was carried out using memory CD4+ T cells sorted from blood. Indicated subset: CD45RA-negative fraction. These TCRs come from a woman in her twenties or thirties in good health.

In its sample, this clone was seen a few times. The chain combines TRBV10-3 with TRBJ2-1; 11 bases align to TRBD2. The CDR3 is 15 residues long. Germline CDR1 and CDR2: ENHRY and SYGVKD. The V gene end was trimmed by 7 bases and the J gene end by 5 bases; junction bases not matched to a gene: 7. The CDR3 sequence: CAITDSGRGDNEQFF. The CDR3 nucleotides read TGTGCCATCACTGATAGCGGGAGGGGGGACAATGAGCAGTTCTTC.

The chain carries TRBV5-1 and TRBJ2-3; D is ambiguous. This CDR3 is 14 amino acids long. V was trimmed by 6 bases and J by 0 bases, leaving 11 bases between them. CDR1 and CDR2 (germline): SGHRS, YFSETQ. The CDR3 spells CASTATASTDTQYF. CDR3 sequence (DNA): TGCGCCAGCACAGCCACAGCTAGCACAGATACGCAGTATTTT. The full variable domain, its missing parts supplied by reference TRBV5-1 and TRBJ2-3, is KAGVTQTPRYLIKTRGQQVTLSCSPISGHRSVSWYQQTPGQGLQFLFEYFSETQRNKGNFPGRFSGRQFSNSRSEMNVSTLELGDSALYLCASTATASTDTQYFGPGTRLTVL.

Note on this clone: One end of the junction varies from germline; a read error may be responsible. V is TRBV18 and J is TRBJ2-3, with D uncertain. The CDR3 consists of 13 residues. CDR1 and CDR2 from the germline V gene are KGHSH and LQKENI. The DNA for the CDR3 is TGTGCCAGCTCACCAACCAGAGGTTCCACCTTTGGTTTT. The encoded protein is CASSPTRGSTFGF. Using reference TRBV18 and TRBJ2-3 for the parts outside the CDR3, the full variable domain is NAGVMQNPRHLVRRRGQEARLRCSPMKGHSHVYWYRQLPEEGLKFMVYLQKENIIDESGMPKERFSAEFPKEGPSILRIQQVVRGDSAAYFCASSPTRGSTFGFGPGTRLTVL.

The chain carries TRBV5-1 and TRBJ2-6, with a possible D match to TRBD1 (5 bases). Germline CDR1 is SGHRS and CDR2 is YFSETQ. V lost 5 bases, J lost 0 bases, and 18 bases lay in between. This CDR3 has 18 residues. The CDR3 bases are TGCGCCAGCAGTGAGAAAGGGGCACTCCCCTCTGGGGCCAACGTCCTGACTTTC. The encoded protein is CASSEKGALPSGANVLTF.

The chain recombines TRBV28 with TRBJ1-1; D gene ambiguous. The CDR3 is 14 residues long. Germline V gives CDR1 MDHEN, CDR2 SYDVKM. V lost 6 bases, J lost 5 bases, and 16 bases lay in between. DNA for the CDR3: TGTGCCAGCAGCCCCATATGGGAAGGGACTGAAGCTTTCTTT. This encodes CASSPIWEGTEAFF. Drawing the rest from reference TRBV28 and TRBJ1-1, the complete variable domain is DVKVTQSSRYLVKRTGEKVFLECVQDMDHENMFWYRQDPGLGLRLIYFSYDVKMKEKGDIPEGYSVSREKKERFSLILESASTNQTSMYLCASSPIWEGTEAFFGQGTRLTVV.

J is TRBJ1-3 and V is TRBV7-9; 7 nucleotides agree with TRBD1. V was clipped by 4 bases and J by 0 bases; unmatched bases: 6. The CDR3 is made up of 16 amino acids. Germline CDR1 is SEHNR and CDR2 is FQNEAQ (reference sequence). CDR3 nucleotides: TGTGCCAGCAGCTCAACCGGGACAGTCTCTGGAAACACCATATATTTT. Its translation: CASSSTGTVSGNTIYF.

The chain uses TRBV13 and TRBJ2-5; 7 bases are a match to TRBD1. Per germline, CDR1 PRHDT and CDR2 FYEKMQ (reference sequence). The CDR3 runs to 18 residues. Unmatched junction bases numbered 16, after V lost 2 bases and J lost 4 bases. DNA for the CDR3: TGTGCCAGCAGCTTATTCGCCAGAACCGACAGGGACGGAGAGACCCAGTACTTC. Translating it yields CASSLFARTDRDGETQYF.

This clone showed up just once. The J gene is TRBJ1-1, the V gene TRBV7-9, with D unresolved. Trimming pared 2 bases from V and 5 bases from J, leaving 9 bases between. The CDR3 has 13 residues. The V gene's germline CDR1 is SEHNR and CDR2 FQNEAQ (reference sequence). The CDR3 reads CASSLRTGTEAFF. The CDR3 region has the DNA TGTGCCAGCAGCTTAAGAACGGGGACTGAAGCTTTCTTT. Based on the CDR3 plus reference TRBV7-9 and TRBJ1-1, the full variable domain is DTGVSQNPRHKITKRGQNVTFRCDPISEHNRLYWYRQTLGQGPEFLTYFQNEAQLEKSRLLSDRFSAERPKGSFSTLEIQRTEQGDSAMYLCASSLRTGTEAFFGQGTRLTVV.

The rearrangement links TRBV11-2 to TRBJ2-7, with D possibly being TRBD1 or TRBD2 (5 bases each). The length of the CDR3 is 13 residues. CDR1 and CDR2 from the germline V gene are SGHAT and FQNNGV. V was pared by 3 bases and J by 4 bases, with 10 bases between. CDR3 region: CASSFPWGYEQYF. The CDR3 DNA reads TGTGCCAGCAGCTTCCCGTGGGGGTACGAGCAGTACTTC. Looking up the rest from reference TRBV11-2 and TRBJ2-7 gives the full variable domain: EAGVAQSPRYKIIEKRQSVAFWCNPISGHATLYWYQQILGQGPKLLIQFQNNGVVDDSQLPKDRFSAERLKGVDSTLKIQPAKLEDSAVYLCASSFPWGYEQYFGPGTRLTVT.

The rearrangement links TRBV28 to TRBJ2-7; possible D gene TRBD2, 5 bases. Germline V gene data show CDR1 as MDHEN and CDR2 as SYDVKM. V was cut by 6 bases and J by 2 bases, with 11 bases left in between. The CDR3 covers 13 residues. The CDR3 loop reads CASSRGKTYEQYF. The CDR3 DNA sequence: TGTGCCAGCAGCCGAGGGAAAACCTACGAGCAGTACTTC.

This rearrangement joins TRBV5-8 to TRBJ2-1; 13 positions agree with TRBD2. Per the germline V gene, CDR1 is SGHTS and CDR2 is YDEGEE. This CDR3 contains 16 residues. After removal of 4 bases from V and 9 bases from J, the junction contained 10 bases not matched to a gene. The CDR3 bases are TGTGCCAGCAGCGGGAGTGGGACTAGCGGGACTGCTGAGCAGTTCTTC. Amino acid sequence: CASSGSGTSGTAEQFF.

This clone was seen repeatedly, ten times or more. This sequence joins TRBV6-5 and TRBJ2-7; D possibly corresponds to TRBD1 (6 bases). The V gene lost 5 bases and the J gene lost 2 bases, with 13 bases spanning the gap. The CDR3 sequence is 14 residues long. Germline CDR1 is MNHEY and CDR2 is SVGAGI. The CDR3 region has the DNA TGTGCCAGCAGTCCAAACAGGGCTCCCTACGAGCAGTACTTC. Residues: CASSPNRAPYEQYF.